These 25 T cell receptor beta chains share one sample of origin, sequenced in a study of early T cells in non-severe SARS-CoV-2 infection. TCRdb analysed the 5' RACE reads with MiXCR anew, one entry per CDR3 protein. The data show roughly 61,000 distinct CDR3 sequences, 13% seen once. The sample here was whole blood, taken at baseline. The receptor source for this set is an adult who was a healthcare worker with PCR-confirmed SARS-CoV-2 infection or an uninfected control (not recorded which).

V usage is TRBV19 and J usage is TRBJ1-4; 9 bases map to TRBD1. The CDR3 is made up of 14 amino acids. In germline, CDR1 is LNHDA, CDR2 SQIVND (reference sequence). V shed 6 bases and J 8 bases; nucleotides not matched to a gene: 7. CDR3 in DNA: TGTGCCAGTAGCCCTATACAGGGGGCGGAAAAACTGTTTTTT. This encodes CASSPIQGAEKLFF.

The chain carries TRBV11-3 and TRBJ1-4; 7 bases fit TRBD1. Trimming removed 5 bases from V and 8 bases from J; junction bases left unmatched: 11. Germline CDR1 and CDR2: SGHNT and YENEEA. This CDR3 comprises 15 residues. CDR3 amino acids: CASSPKQGVKEKLFF. As DNA, the CDR3 is TGTGCCAGCAGCCCTAAGCAGGGGGTGAAGGAAAAACTGTTTTTT.

There are a few counts of this clonotype. The J gene is TRBJ1-5, the V gene TRBV28; 7 bases align to TRBD1. The CDR3 spans 13 residues. The J segment lost 4 bases and the V segment lost 5 bases, leaving 2 bases of the junction unmatched. CDR1 is MDHEN and CDR2 is SYDVKM in the germline V gene. The CDR3 DNA is TGTGCCAGCAGTCCAGGGGGGAATCAGCCCCAGCATTTT. Protein sequence: CASSPGGNQPQHF.

The V call is TRBV30, the J call TRBJ1-2; possible D gene TRBD1, 6 bases. CDR3 length: 13 amino acids. The V end was cut by 4 bases, the J end by 4 bases, with 13 bases between. Germline CDR1 GTSNPN, CDR2 SVGIG (reference sequence). The CDR3 here is CAWTLDSFYGYTF. The CDR3 DNA reads as TGTGCCTGGACCTTGGACAGCTTCTATGGCTACACCTTC.

The chain employs TRBV29-1 and TRBJ1-3, with D uncertain. This CDR3 contains 13 residues. Germline assignment: CDR1 SQVTM and CDR2 ANQGSEA. V was trimmed by 4 bases and J by 0 bases, leaving 7 bases between them. The CDR3 protein is CSVGVSSGNTIYF. In DNA, the CDR3 is TGCAGCGTTGGAGTGAGCTCTGGAAACACCATATATTTT.

This clonotype was picked up a small number of times. V and J are TRBV4-3 and TRBJ2-7, with unresolved D. Germline V gene data show CDR1 as LGHNA and CDR2 as YSLEER. This CDR3 contains 14 residues. Deletions cut 0 bases from V and 1 base from J, with 7 bases between. CDR3 sequence (DNA): TGCGCCAGCAGCCAAGATCGCAGGTCCTACGAGCAGTACTTC. Translated, it gives CASSQDRRSYEQYF.

This clonotype appeared a few times. This chain joins TRBV2 and TRBJ1-6, with TRBD1 matching over 9 bases. Germline V gene data show CDR1 as SNHLY and CDR2 as FYNNEI. The CDR3 consists of 14 residues. The V gene end was trimmed by 5 bases and the J gene end by 6 bases; junction bases not matched to a gene: 2. CDR3 loop: CASSKDRGNSPLHF. The CDR3 DNA reads as TGTGCCAGCAGTAAGGACAGGGGTAATTCACCCCTCCACTTT.

The V and J genes are TRBV4-1 and TRBJ2-7; D remains unclear. The ends were cut back, 0 bases at V and 4 bases at J, with 7 bases in the middle. From germline, CDR1 is MGHRA and CDR2 YSYEKL. The CDR3 is 13 residues long. CDR3 nucleotide sequence: TGCGCCAGCAGCCAAGACACCAGATACGAGCAGTACTTC. This encodes CASSQDTRYEQYF.

This clonotype has ten or more counts. CDR3 sequence: CATSLRDRAFSGNTIYF. CDR3 nucleotide sequence: TGTGCCACCAGTCTCCGGGACAGGGCCTTCTCTGGAAACACCATATATTTT. The J gene is TRBJ1-3, the V gene TRBV15; 9 bases are a match to TRBD1. With V trimmed by 6 bases and J by 0 bases, 9 bases remained unmatched. The germline gives CDR1 LNHNV, CDR2 YYDKDF (reference sequence). The CDR3 sequence is 17 residues long.

This clonotype was recorded many times. The CDR3 loop reads CASSVYTYTGELFF. The CDR3 nucleotides read TGTGCCAGCAGTGTCTACACATACACCGGGGAGCTGTTTTTT. The chain has TRBV2 and TRBJ2-2; D remains ambiguous. The ends were cut back, 4 bases at V and 3 bases at J, with 9 bases in the middle. The CDR3 length is 14 residues. Germline CDR1 SNHLY, CDR2 FYNNEI.

Only one count was recorded for this clonotype. The chain recombines TRBV5-1 with TRBJ2-5; D is uncertain. This CDR3 is built from 13 residues. Germline loops: CDR1 SGHRS, CDR2 YFSETQ. V lost 1 base, J lost 2 bases, and 6 bases lay in between. The CDR3 sequence is CASSLTDQETQYF. CDR3 coding DNA: TGCGCCAGCAGCTTGACAGATCAAGAGACCCAGTACTTC. Filled out from reference TRBV5-1 and TRBJ2-5, the complete variable domain reads KAGVTQTPRYLIKTRGQQVTLSCSPISGHRSVSWYQQTPGQGLQFLFEYFSETQRNKGNFPGRFSGRQFSNSRSEMNVSTLELGDSALYLCASSLTDQETQYFGPGTRLLVL.

This clonotype was seen many times. This sequence joins TRBV12-3 or TRBV12-4 and TRBJ2-1; D may be TRBD2 (6 bases). The CDR3 runs 12 residues. The germline V and J ends were trimmed by 1 base and 10 bases, with 8 bases remaining between them. The DNA for the CDR3 is TGTGCCAGCAGTTTAGGGGCGGGAGAGCAGTTCTTC. As protein: CASSLGAGEQFF.

The gene calls are TRBV5-6 and TRBJ2-7, with 12 bases matching TRBD2. The V gene end was trimmed by 0 bases and the J gene end by 2 bases; junction bases not matched to a gene: 3. Looked up from germline, CDR1 is SGHDT and CDR2 is YYEEEE. The length of the CDR3 is 16 residues. This CDR3 is CASSLVTSGGAYEQYF. DNA for the CDR3: TGTGCCAGCAGCTTGGTGACTAGCGGGGGAGCCTACGAGCAGTACTTC. Based on the CDR3 plus reference TRBV5-6 and TRBJ2-7, the full variable domain is DAGVTQSPTHLIKTRGQQVTLRCSPKSGHDTVSWYQQALGQGPQFIFQYYEEEERQRGNFPDRFSGHQFPNYSSELNVNALLLGDSALYLCASSLVTSGGAYEQYFGPGTRLTVT.

The V call is TRBV10-3, the J call TRBJ2-3, with a tentative D call TRBD1 (5 bases). Germline V gene sequence: CDR1 ENHRY, CDR2 SYGVKD. The CDR3 has 11 amino acids. V was trimmed by 10 bases and J by 5 bases, leaving 10 bases between them. The CDR3 DNA sequence: TGTGCCACCCAAAGGGGAGATACGCAGTATTTT. It codes for CATQRGDTQYF.

There are many counts of this clonotype. The J gene is TRBJ2-3, the V gene TRBV19; D not resolved. This CDR3 spans 15 amino acids. Trimming removed 3 bases at V and 2 bases at J, with 12 bases between. Germline CDR1 LNHDA, CDR2 SQIVND (reference sequence). CDR3 coding DNA: TGTGCCAGTAGTATGAGTCCGACTCCCACAGATACGCAGTATTTT. Translated, it gives CASSMSPTPTDTQYF.

This clonotype has more than one count but fewer than ten. CDR3 bases: TGTGCCAGCAATCTACAGGGGTCCTACAATGAGCAGTTCTTC. Translating gives CASNLQGSYNEQFF. This chain uses TRBV6-2 or TRBV6-3 with TRBJ2-1; TRBD1 agrees at 7 bases. CDR3 size: 14 residues. With 7 bases clipped from V and 1 base from J, the junction kept 4 bases outside the gene matches. Germline V gene lookup returns CDR1 MNHEY and CDR2 SVGEGT.

The CDR3 nucleotides read TGTGCCAGCAACCCGGGACTAGCTTTCCACGAGCAGTACTTC. Translating gives CASNPGLAFHEQYF. The J gene is TRBJ2-7, the V gene TRBV28, with 9 bases aligning to TRBD2. Germline V lookup: CDR1 MDHEN, CDR2 SYDVKM. CDR3 length: 14 amino acids. After removal of 7 bases from V and 5 bases from J, the junction contained 9 bases not matched to a gene. Filled out from reference TRBV28 and TRBJ2-7, the complete variable domain reads DVKVTQSSRYLVKRTGEKVFLECVQDMDHENMFWYRQDPGLGLRLIYFSYDVKMKEKGDIPEGYSVSREKKERFSLILESASTNQTSMYLCASNPGLAFHEQYFGPGTRLTVT.

A few counts support this clonotype. The rearrangement links TRBV6-2 or TRBV6-3 to TRBJ2-1; D remains ambiguous. V was shortened by 0 bases and J by 5 bases, with 8 bases between the two germline ends. The CDR3 contains 14 residues. Germline assignment: CDR1 MNHEY and CDR2 SVGEGT. This CDR3 is CASSYSLGNNEQFF. CDR3 nucleotide sequence: TGTGCCAGCAGTTACTCGCTAGGGAACAATGAGCAGTTCTTC.

There are a few counts of this clonotype. This chain links TRBV4-3 with TRBJ2-5; 14 bases match TRBD2. V was clipped by 1 base and J by 5 bases; unmatched bases: 0. The germline V gene has CDR1 LGHNA and CDR2 YSLEER. The CDR3 consists of 15 residues. CDR3 residues: CASSQGLAGGETQYF. CDR3 nucleotides: TGCGCCAGCAGCCAAGGACTAGCGGGAGGGGAGACCCAGTACTTC.

At least ten counts were recorded for this clonotype. V and J are TRBV2 and TRBJ2-5; weak D call: TRBD2 (6 bases). The germline V gene has CDR1 SNHLY and CDR2 FYNNEI. Trimming stripped 1 base from V and 4 bases from J, with 16 bases between. This CDR3 is built from 16 residues. The CDR3 loop reads CASSEVAGFSGETQYF. CDR3 sequence (DNA): TGTGCCAGCAGTGAAGTGGCGGGGTTCTCCGGAGAGACCCAGTACTTC. Full variable domain (missing parts from reference TRBV2 and TRBJ2-5): EPEVTQTPSHQVTQMGQEVILRCVPISNHLYFYWYRQILGQKVEFLVSFYNNEISEKSEIFDDQFSVERPDGSNFTLKIRSTKLEDSAMYFCASSEVAGFSGETQYFGPGTRLLVL.

This clonotype occurred a few times. The chain recombines TRBV7-9 with TRBJ2-1; 8 bases map to TRBD1. This CDR3 has 14 residues. CDR1 and CDR2 (germline): SEHNR, FQNEAQ (reference sequence). The V and J ends lost 7 bases and 6 bases, in that order; junction bases with no gene match: 8. The CDR3 DNA sequence: TGTGCCAGCACCTCGACAGGGGCCGGCAATGAGCAGTTCTTC. It specifies CASTSTGAGNEQFF.

This clonotype was seen at least ten times. The rearrangement links TRBV14 to TRBJ1-6; no firm D call. The germline V gene has CDR1 SGHDN and CDR2 FVKESK. CDR3 size: 13 residues. Trimming shortened V by 1 base and J by 8 bases, and 6 bases separated the two germline ends. This chain's CDR3 is CASSQVRDSPLHF. DNA for the CDR3: TGTGCCAGCAGCCAAGTCCGGGATTCACCCCTCCACTTT. The variable domain in full, with the rest retrieved from reference TRBV14 and TRBJ1-6, is EAGVTQFPSHSVIEKGQTVTLRCDPISGHDNLYWYRRVMGKEIKFLLHFVKESKQDESGMPNNRFLAERTGGTYSTLKVQPAELEDSGVYFCASSQVRDSPLHFGNGTRLTVT.

This clonotype was seen ten or more times. The genes are TRBV6-2 or TRBV6-3 and TRBJ2-5; tentatively, D is TRBD2 (5 bases). The V end lost 8 bases, the J end lost 1 base, and 20 bases lay between the germline ends. CDR3 length: 16 residues. The germline V gene has CDR1 MNHEY and CDR2 SVGEGT. The CDR3 sequence: CASAQGRRGPQETQYF. The CDR3 DNA reads TGTGCCAGCGCCCAAGGCCGACGGGGTCCCCAAGAGACCCAGTACTTC.

This clonotype was found a few times. V and J are TRBV29-1 and TRBJ2-5, with TRBD2 matching 10 bases. The CDR3 is 13 amino acids. Germline-derived CDR1 and CDR2 are SQVTM and ANQGSEA. V lost 7 bases and J lost 7; bases outside the gene matches: 9. CDR3 sequence reads: CSAEGLALRTQYF. CDR3 DNA: TGCAGCGCGGAGGGACTAGCGCTCAGGACCCAGTACTTC.

This clonotype was detected only a few times. The genes are TRBV21-1 and TRBJ1-6; TRBD1 is the table's D call and was not checked against the DNA. TRBV21-1 is assigned pseudogene status. The CDR3 runs 17 residues. CDR3 sequence: CASSRYRDRGNNSPLHF. CDR3 coding DNA: TGTGCCAGCAGCAGATACCGGGACAGGGGAAATAATTCACCCCTCCACTTT.